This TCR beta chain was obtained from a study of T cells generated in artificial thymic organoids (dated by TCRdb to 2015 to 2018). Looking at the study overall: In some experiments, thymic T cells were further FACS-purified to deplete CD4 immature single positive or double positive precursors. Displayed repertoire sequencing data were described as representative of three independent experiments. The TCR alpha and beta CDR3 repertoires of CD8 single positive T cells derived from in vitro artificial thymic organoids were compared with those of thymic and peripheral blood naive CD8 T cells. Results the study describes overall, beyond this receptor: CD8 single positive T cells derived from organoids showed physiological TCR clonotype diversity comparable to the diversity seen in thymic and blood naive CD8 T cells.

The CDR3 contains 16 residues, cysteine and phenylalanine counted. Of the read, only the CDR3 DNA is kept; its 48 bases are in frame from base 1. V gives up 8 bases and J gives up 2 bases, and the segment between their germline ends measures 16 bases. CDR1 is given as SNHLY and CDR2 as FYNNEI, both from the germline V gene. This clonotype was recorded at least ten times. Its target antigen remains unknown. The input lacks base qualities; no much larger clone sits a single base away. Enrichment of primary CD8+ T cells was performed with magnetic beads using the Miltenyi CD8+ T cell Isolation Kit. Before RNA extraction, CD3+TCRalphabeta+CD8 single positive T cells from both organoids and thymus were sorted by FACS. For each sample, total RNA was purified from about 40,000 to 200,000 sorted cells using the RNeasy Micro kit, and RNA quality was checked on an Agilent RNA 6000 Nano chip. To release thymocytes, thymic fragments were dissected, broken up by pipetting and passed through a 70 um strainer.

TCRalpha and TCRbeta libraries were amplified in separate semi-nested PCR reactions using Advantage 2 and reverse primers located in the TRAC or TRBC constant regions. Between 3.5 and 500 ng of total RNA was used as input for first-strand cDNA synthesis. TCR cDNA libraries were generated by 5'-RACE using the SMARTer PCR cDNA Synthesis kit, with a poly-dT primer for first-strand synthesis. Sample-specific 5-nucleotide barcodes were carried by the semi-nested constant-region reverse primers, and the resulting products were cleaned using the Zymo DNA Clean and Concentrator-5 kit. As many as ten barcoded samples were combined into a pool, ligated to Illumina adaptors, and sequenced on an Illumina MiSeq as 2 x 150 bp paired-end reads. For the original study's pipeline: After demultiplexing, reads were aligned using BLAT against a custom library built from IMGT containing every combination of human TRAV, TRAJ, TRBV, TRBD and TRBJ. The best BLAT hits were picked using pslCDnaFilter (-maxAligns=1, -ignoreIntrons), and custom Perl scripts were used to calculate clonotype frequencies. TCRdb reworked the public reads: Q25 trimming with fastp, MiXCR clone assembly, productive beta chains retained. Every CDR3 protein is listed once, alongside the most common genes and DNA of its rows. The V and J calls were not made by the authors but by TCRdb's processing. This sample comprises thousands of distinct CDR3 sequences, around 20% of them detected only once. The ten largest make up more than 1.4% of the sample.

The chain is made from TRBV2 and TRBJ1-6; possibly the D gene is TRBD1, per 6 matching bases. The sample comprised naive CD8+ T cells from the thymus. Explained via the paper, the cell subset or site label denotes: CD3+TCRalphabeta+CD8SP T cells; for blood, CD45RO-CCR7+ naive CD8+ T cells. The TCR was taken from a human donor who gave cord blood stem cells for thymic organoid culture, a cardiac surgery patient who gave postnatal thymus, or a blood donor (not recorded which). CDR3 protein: CASWGQDGTYNSPLHF. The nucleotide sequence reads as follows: TGTGCCAGCTGGGGGCAGGATGGAACCTATAATTCACCCCTCCACTTT.